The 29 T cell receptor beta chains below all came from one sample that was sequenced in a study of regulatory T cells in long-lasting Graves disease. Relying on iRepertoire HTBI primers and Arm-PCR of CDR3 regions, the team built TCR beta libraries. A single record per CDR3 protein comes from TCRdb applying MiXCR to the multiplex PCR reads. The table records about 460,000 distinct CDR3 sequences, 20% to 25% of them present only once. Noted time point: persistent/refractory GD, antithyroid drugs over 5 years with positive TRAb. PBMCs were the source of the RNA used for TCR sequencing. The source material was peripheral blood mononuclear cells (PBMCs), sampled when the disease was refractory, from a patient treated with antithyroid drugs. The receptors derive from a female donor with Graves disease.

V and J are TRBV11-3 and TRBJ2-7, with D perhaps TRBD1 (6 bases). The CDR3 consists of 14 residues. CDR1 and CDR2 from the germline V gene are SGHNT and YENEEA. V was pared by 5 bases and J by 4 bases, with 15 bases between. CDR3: CASSLGTLYYEQYF. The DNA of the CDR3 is TGTGCCAGCAGCCTCGGGACACTATATTACGAGCAGTACTTC.

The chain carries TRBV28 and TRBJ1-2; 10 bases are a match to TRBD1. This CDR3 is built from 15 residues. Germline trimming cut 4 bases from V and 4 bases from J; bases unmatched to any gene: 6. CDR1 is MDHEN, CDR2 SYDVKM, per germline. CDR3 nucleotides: TGTGCCAGCAGTTCCCCGACAGGGGGCTTCTATGGCTACACCTTC. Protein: CASSSPTGGFYGYTF.

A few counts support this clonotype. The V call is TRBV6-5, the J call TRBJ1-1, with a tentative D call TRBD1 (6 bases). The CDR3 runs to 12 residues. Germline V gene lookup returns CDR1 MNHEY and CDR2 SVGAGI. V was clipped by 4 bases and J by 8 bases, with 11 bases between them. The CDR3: CASSSITGEAFF. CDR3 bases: TGTGCCAGCAGTTCCATAACAGGGGAAGCTTTCTTT.

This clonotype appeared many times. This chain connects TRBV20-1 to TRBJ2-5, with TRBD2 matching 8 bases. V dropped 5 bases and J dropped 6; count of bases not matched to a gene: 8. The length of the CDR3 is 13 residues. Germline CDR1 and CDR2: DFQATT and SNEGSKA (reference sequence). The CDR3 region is CSAFGSGRKTQYF. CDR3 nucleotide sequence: TGCAGTGCTTTCGGGAGCGGGAGAAAGACCCAGTACTTC.

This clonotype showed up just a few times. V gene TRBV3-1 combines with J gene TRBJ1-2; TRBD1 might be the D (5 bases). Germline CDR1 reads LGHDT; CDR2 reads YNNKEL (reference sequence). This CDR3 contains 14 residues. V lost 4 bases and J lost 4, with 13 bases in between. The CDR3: CASSPRAGGYGYTF. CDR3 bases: TGTGCCAGCAGCCCCCGGGCTGGGGGCTATGGCTACACCTTC.

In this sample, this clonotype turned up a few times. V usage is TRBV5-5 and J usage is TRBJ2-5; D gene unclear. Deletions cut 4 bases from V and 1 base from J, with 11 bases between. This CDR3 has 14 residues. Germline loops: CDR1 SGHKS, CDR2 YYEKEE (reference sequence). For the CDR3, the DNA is TGTGCCAGCAGCCCCCAGGCAATCCAAGAGACCCAGTACTTC. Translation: CASSPQAIQETQYF.

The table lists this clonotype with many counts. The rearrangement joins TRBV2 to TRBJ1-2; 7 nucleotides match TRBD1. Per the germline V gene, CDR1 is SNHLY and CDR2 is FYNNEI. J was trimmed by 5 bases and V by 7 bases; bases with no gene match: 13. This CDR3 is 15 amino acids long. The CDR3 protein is CASMRGGQVTYGYTF. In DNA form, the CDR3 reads TGTGCCAGCATGAGGGGAGGACAGGTGACTTATGGCTACACCTTC.

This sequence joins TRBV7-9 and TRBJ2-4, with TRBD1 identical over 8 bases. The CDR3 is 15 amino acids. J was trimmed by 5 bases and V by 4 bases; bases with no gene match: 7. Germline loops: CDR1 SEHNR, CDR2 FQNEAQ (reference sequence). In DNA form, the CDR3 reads TGTGCCAGCAGCTCGGGGACGGGACAGGAAAACATTCAGTACTTC. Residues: CASSSGTGQENIQYF. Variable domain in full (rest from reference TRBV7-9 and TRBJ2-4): DTGVSQNPRHKITKRGQNVTFRCDPISEHNRLYWYRQTLGQGPEFLTYFQNEAQLEKSRLLSDRFSAERPKGSFSTLEIQRTEQGDSAMYLCASSSGTGQENIQYFGAGTRLSVL.

The CDR3 spells CASSQDRGLGRPLHF. In DNA form, the CDR3 reads TGCGCCAGCAGCCAAGACAGGGGGCTCGGTAGACCCCTCCACTTT. This chain joins TRBV4-3 and TRBJ1-6, with 8 bases lining up with TRBD1. The CDR3 runs 15 residues. CDR1 is LGHNA, CDR2 YSLEER, per germline. J lost 12 bases, V lost 0 bases, and 7 bases had no gene match.

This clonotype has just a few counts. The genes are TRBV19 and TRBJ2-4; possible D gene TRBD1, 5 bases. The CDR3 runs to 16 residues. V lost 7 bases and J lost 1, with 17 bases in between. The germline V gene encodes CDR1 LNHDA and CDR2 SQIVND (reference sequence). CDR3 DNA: TGTGCCAGTACCGAGACTCCAGGGATCGCCAAAAACATTCAGTACTTC. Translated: CASTETPGIAKNIQYF. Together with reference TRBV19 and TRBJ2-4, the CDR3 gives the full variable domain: DGGITQSPKYLFRKEGQNVTLSCEQNLNHDAMYWYRQDPGQGLRLIYYSQIVNDFQKGDIAEGYSVSREKKESFPLTVTSAQKNPTAFYLCASTETPGIAKNIQYFGAGTRLSVL.

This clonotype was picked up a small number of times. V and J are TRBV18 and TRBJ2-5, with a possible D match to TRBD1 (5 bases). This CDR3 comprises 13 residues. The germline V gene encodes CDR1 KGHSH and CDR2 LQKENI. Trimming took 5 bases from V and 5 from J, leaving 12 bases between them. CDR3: CASSSDILETQYF. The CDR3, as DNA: TGTGCCAGCTCATCGGACATTTTGGAGACCCAGTACTTC. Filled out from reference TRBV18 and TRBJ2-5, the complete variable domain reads NAGVMQNPRHLVRRRGQEARLRCSPMKGHSHVYWYRQLPEEGLKFMVYLQKENIIDESGMPKERFSAEFPKEGPSILRIQQVVRGDSAAYFCASSSDILETQYFGPGTRLLVL.

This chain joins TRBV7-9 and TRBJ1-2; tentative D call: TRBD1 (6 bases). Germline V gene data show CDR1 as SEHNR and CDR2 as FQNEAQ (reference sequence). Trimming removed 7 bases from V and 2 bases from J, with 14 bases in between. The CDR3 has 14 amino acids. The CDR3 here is CASNHPGANYGYTF. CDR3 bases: TGTGCCAGCAATCACCCAGGGGCCAACTATGGCTACACCTTC.

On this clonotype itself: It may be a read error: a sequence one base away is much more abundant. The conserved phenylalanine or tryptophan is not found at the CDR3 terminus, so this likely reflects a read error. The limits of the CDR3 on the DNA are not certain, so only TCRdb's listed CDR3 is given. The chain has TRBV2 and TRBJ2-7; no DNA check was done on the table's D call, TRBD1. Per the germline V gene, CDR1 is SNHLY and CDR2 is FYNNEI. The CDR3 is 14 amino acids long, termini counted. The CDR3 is CASSSSRDRGVEYL.

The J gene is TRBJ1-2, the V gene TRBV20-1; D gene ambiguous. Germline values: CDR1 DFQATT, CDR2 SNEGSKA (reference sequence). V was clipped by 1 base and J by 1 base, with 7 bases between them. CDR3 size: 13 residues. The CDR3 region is CSARVEVNYGYTF. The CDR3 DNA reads TGCAGTGCTAGAGTTGAGGTTAACTATGGCTACACCTTC.

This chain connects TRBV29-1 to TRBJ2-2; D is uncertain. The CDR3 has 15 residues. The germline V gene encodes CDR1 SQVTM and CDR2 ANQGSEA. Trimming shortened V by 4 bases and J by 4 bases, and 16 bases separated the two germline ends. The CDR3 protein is CSVANRLGTTGELFF. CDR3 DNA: TGCAGCGTTGCGAACCGCCTCGGTACCACCGGGGAGCTGTTTTTT.

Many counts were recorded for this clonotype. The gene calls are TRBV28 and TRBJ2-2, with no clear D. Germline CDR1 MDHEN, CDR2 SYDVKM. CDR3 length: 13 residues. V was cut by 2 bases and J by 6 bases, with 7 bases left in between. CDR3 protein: CASSLTDPGELFF. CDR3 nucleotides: TGTGCCAGCAGTTTAACAGACCCCGGGGAGCTGTTTTTT.

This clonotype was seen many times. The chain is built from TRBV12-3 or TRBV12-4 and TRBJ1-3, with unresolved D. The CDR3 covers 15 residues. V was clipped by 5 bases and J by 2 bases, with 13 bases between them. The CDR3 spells CASSRAIGAGNTIYF. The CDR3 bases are TGTGCCAGCAGTCGGGCCATAGGAGCTGGAAACACCATATATTTT.

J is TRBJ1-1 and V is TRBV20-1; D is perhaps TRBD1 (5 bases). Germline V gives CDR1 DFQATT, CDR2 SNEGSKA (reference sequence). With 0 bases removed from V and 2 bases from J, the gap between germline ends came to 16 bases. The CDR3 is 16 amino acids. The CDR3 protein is CSARDGGVDVNTEAFF. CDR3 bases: TGCAGTGCTAGAGACGGGGGGGTCGACGTCAACACTGAAGCTTTCTTT.

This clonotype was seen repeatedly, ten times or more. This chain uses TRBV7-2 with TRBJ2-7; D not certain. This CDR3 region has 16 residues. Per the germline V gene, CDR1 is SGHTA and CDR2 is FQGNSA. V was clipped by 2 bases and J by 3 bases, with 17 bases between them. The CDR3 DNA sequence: TGTGCCAGCAGCTTAAGTGGTTACATAATGGGCTACGAGCAGTACTTC. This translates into CASSLSGYIMGYEQYF.

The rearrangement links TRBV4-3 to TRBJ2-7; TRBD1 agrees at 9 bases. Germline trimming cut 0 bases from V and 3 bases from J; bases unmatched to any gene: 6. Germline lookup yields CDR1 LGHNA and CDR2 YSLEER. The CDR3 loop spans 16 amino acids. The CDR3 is CASSQDLRTGVYEQYF. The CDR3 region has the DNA TGCGCCAGCAGCCAAGATCTACGGACAGGGGTCTACGAGCAGTACTTC.

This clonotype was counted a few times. The chain's CDR3 is CASSQEQGVTEAFF. CDR3 DNA: TGTGCCAGCAGCCAAGAACAGGGTGTCACTGAAGCTTTCTTT. The V call is TRBV14, the J call TRBJ1-1, with D possibly TRBD1 on 6 matching bases. The CDR3 has 14 residues. V lost 0 bases to trimming and J lost 4 bases, with 9 bases between them. Germline CDR1 and CDR2: SGHDN and FVKESK.

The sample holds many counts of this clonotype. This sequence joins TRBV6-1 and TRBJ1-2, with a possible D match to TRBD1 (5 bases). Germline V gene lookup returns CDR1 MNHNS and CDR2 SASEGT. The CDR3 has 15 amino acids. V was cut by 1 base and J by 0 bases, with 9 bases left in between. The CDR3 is CASSEVGRANYGYTF. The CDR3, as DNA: TGTGCCAGCAGTGAAGTGGGCAGGGCTAACTATGGCTACACCTTC.

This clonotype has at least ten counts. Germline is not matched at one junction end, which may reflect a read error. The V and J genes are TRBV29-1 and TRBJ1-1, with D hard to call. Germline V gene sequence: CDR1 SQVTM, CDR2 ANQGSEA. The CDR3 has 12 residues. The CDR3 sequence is CSVVAGNAEAFF. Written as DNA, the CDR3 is TGCAGCGTTGTGGCCGGGAACGCTGAAGCTTTCTTT.

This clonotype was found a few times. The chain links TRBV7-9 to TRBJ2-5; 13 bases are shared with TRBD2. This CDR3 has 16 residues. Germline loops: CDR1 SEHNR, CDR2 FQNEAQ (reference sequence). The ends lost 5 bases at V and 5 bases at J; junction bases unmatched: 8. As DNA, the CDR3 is TGTGCCAGCAGCATAGGACTAGCGGGAGTTGCTGAGACCCAGTACTTC. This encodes CASSIGLAGVAETQYF.

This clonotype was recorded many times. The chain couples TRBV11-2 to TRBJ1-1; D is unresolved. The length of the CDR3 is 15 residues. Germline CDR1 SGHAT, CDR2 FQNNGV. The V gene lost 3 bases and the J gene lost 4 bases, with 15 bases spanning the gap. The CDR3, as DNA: TGTGCCAGCAGCTTCCTGGATCGGCAAATCACTGAAGCTTTCTTT. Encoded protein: CASSFLDRQITEAFF.

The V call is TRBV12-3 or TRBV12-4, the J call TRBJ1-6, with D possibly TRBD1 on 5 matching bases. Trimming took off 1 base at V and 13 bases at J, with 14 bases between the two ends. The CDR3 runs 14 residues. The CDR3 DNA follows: TGTGCCAGCAGTTTAGAGCCCTACCCAGGGCCCCTCCACTTT. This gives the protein CASSLEPYPGPLHF.

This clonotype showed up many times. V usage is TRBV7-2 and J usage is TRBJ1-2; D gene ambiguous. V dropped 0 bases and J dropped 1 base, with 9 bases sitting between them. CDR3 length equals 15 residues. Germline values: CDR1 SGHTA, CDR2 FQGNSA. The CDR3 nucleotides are TGTGCCAGCAGCTTAGCAGGGATCAGTAACTATGGCTACACCTTC. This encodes CASSLAGISNYGYTF.

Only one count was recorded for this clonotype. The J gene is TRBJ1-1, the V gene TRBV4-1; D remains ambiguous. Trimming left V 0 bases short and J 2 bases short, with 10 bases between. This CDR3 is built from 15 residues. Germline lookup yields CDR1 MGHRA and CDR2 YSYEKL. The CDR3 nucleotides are TGCGCCAGCAGCCAAGACCCCAAGGGAAACACTGAAGCTTTCTTT. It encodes CASSQDPKGNTEAFF.

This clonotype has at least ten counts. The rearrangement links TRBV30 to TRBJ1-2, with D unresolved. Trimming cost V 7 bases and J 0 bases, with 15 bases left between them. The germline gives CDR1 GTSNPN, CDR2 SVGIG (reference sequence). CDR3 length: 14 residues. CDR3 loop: CAFGVQISNYGYTF. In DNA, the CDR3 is TGTGCCTTCGGGGTCCAAATATCTAACTATGGCTACACCTTC.